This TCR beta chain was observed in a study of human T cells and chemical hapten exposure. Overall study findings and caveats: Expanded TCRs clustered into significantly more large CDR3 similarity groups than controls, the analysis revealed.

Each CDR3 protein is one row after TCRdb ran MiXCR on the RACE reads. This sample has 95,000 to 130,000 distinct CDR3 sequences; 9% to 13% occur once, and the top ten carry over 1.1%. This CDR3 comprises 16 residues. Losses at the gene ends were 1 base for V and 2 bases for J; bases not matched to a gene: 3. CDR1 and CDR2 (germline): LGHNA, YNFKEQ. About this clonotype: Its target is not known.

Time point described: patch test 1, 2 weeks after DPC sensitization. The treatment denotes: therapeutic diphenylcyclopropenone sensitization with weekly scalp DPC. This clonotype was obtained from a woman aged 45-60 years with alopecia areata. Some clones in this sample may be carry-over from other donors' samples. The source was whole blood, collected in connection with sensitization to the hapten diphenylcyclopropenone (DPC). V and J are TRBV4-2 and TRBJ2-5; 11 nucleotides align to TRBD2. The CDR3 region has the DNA TGTGCCAGCAGCCAAGTGACTAGCGGGGATCAAGAGACCCAGTACTTC. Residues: CASSQVTSGDQETQYF.